This T cell receptor (beta chain) was captured in a study of T-cell memory formation after mild COVID-19. Findings and caveats of the study: The pre-infection memory compartment contained some responding clones, suggesting cross-reactive memory joined. CM and EM subsets held most contracting CD4+ clones; EMRA held CD8+ ones.

This clonotype was seen a handful of times. Its antigen remains unknown. V shed 7 bases, J shed 1 base, and the junction held 7 bases outside the gene matches. The CDR3 consists of 15 residues. Germline V gene sequence: CDR1 MNHEY, CDR2 SVGEGT. TCRdb redid the calling of the 5' RACE reads with MiXCR, one entry per CDR3 protein. This sample has about 430,000 distinct CDR3 sequences; roughly a quarter occur once, and the top ten carry about 10%. The chain couples TRBV6-2 or TRBV6-3 to TRBJ2-7; 10 bases are a match to TRBD1. What was sequenced was PBMCs or a T cell subset sorted from them (not recorded which). This TCR was sampled from an adult woman who had mild COVID-19 (a few samples of this study predate the infection). Cell type and time point are not known. The CDR3 DNA is TGTGCCAGCAATCACAGACAGGGGGCTTCCTACGAGCAGTACTTC. Amino acids: CASNHRQGASYEQYF.